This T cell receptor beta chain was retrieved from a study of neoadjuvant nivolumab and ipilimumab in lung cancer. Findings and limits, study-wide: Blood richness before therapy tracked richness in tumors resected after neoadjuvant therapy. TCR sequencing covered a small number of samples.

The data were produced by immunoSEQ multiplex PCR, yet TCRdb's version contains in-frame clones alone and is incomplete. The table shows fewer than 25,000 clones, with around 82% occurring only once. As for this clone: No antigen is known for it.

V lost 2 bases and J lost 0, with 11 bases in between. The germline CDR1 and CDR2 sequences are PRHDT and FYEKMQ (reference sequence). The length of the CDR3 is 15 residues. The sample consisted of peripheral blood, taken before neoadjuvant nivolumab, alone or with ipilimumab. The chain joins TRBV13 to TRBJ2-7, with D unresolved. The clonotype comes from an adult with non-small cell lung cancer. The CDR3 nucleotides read TGTGCCAGCAGCTTAAGGTCCAGGACCTCCTACGAGCAGTACTTC. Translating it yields CASSLRSRTSYEQYF. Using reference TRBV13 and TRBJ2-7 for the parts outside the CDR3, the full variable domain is AAGVIQSPRHLIKEKRETATLKCYPIPRHDTVYWYQQGPGQDPQFLISFYEKMQSDKGSIPDRFSAQQFSDYHSELNMSSLELGDSALYFCASSLRSRTSYEQYFGPGTRLTVT.